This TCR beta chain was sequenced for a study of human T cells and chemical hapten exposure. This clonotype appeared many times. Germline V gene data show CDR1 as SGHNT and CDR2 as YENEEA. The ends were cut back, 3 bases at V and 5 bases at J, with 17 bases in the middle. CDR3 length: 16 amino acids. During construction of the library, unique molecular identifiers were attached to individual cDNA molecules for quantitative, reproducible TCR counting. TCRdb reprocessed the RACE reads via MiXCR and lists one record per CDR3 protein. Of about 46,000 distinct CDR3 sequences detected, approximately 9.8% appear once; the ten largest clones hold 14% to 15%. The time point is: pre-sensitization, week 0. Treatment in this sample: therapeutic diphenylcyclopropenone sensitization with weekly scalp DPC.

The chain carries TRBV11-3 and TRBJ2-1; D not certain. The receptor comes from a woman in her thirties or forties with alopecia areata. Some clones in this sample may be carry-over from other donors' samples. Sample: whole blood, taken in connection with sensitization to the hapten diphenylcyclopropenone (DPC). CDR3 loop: CASSFDGRFGDNEQFF. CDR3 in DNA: TGTGCCAGCAGCTTCGACGGACGGTTTGGGGACAATGAGCAGTTCTTC.